What follows are 9 T cell receptor beta chains derived from one specimen sequenced in a study of cytomegalovirus exposure and HLA in healthy donors. A multiplex PCR was run with 60 Vbeta primers and 13 Jbeta primers. Using immunoSEQ multiplex PCR, the repertoire was profiled, and TCRdb retains in-frame clones only, with some absent. The table lists under 130,000 clones, more than 65% of them singletons. The source material was PBMCs. The receptors come from a man aged 40-49 years in good health and CMV-seropositive.

The chain uses TRBV2 and TRBJ2-7; 10 bases map to TRBD1. Per germline, CDR1 SNHLY and CDR2 FYNNEI. After removal of 6 bases from V and 2 bases from J, the junction contained 4 bases not matched to a gene. The CDR3 runs to 14 residues. The chain's CDR3 is CASRGQGVTYEQYF. In DNA form, the CDR3 reads TGTGCCAGCAGAGGACAGGGGGTAACCTACGAGCAGTACTTC.

The J gene is TRBJ2-7, the V gene TRBV6-1; 7 bases align to TRBD1. The trim removed 6 bases at V and 3 bases at J, leaving 8 bases unmatched. The CDR3 loop spans 14 amino acids. CDR1 and CDR2 (germline): MNHNS, SASEGT. CDR3 in DNA: TGTGCCAGCAGGGCTCGGGACAGATACTACGAGCAGTACTTC. This codes for CASRARDRYYEQYF.

Notes on this clone: Compared with germline, one end of the junction differs, possibly owing to a read error. The chain recombines TRBV4-3 with TRBJ2-5, with 12 bases fitting TRBD2. From germline, CDR1 is LGHNA and CDR2 YSLEER. The CDR3 runs to 14 residues. CDR3: CASSQETSGGPSHF. The CDR3 nucleotides read TGCGCCAGCAGCCAAGAAACTAGCGGGGGGCCATCTCACTTC.

The rearrangement joins TRBV5-1 to TRBJ2-1, with no clear D. Looked up from germline, CDR1 is SGHRS and CDR2 is YFSETQ. The CDR3 loop spans 12 amino acids. V lost 2 bases, J lost 7 bases, and 7 bases lay in between. The CDR3 sequence: CASSFEANEQFF. The DNA of the CDR3 is TGCGCCAGCAGCTTTGAAGCGAATGAGCAGTTCTTC.

V usage is TRBV19 and J usage is TRBJ2-1; D is possibly TRBD2 (7 bases). Germline-derived CDR1 and CDR2 are LNHDA and SQIVND (reference sequence). V was trimmed by 5 bases and J by 5 bases, leaving 16 bases between them. The CDR3 loop spans 15 amino acids. Here the CDR3 DNA reads TGTGCCAGTAGTTCCACAGGGAGCGGGGACAATGAGCAGTTCTTC. This gives the protein CASSSTGSGDNEQFF.

This chain connects TRBV10-2 to TRBJ2-1, with D perhaps matching TRBD2 (6 bases). The ends were cut back, 8 bases at V and 2 bases at J, with 10 bases in the middle. The CDR3 extends over 13 amino acids. From germline, CDR1 is WSHSY and CDR2 SAAADI. This CDR3 is CASQTGAYNEQFF. The DNA of the CDR3 is TGCGCCAGCCAAACGGGAGCCTACAATGAGCAGTTCTTC.

This clone was detected only once. This rearrangement joins TRBV7-2 to TRBJ1-5; the D gene is possibly TRBD1 (6 bases). V lost 2 bases, J lost 7 bases, and 15 bases lay in between. This CDR3 is 15 amino acids long. CDR1 and CDR2 (germline): SGHTA, FQGNSA. Here the CDR3 reads CASSLMGGGGQPQHF. The CDR3 region has the DNA TGTGCCAGCAGCTTAATGGGGGGCGGGGGGCAGCCCCAGCATTTT.

The chain carries TRBV7-9 and TRBJ2-7; TRBD2 might be the D (5 bases). Germline values: CDR1 SEHNR, CDR2 FQNEAQ (reference sequence). V lost 5 bases and J lost 2, with 13 bases in between. This CDR3 has 14 residues. CDR3 amino acids: CASSRTELAYEQYF. The CDR3 nucleotides read TGTGCCAGCAGCCGGACTGAATTAGCCTACGAGCAGTACTTC.

Comment on this clone: Different DNA sequences within this sample yield the same CDR3. The chain recombines TRBV10-2 with TRBJ2-7; 7 bases are a match to TRBD2. This CDR3 has 15 residues. Germline V lookup: CDR1 WSHSY, CDR2 SAAADI. J gave up 2 bases and V 4 bases, and 8 bases lay outside the gene matches. CDR3 in DNA: TGCGCCAGCAGTGGTTGGTCTAGCGGACCCTACGAGCAGTACTTC. Translation: CASSGWSSGPYEQYF.